This T cell receptor beta chain was captured in a study of PD-L1 blockade in urothelial cancer. Study at large: When patients started atezolizumab in 2014, it was given at 1,200 mg intravenously every 3 weeks.

The data were produced by immunoSEQ multiplex PCR, yet TCRdb's version contains in-frame clones alone and is incomplete. The sample holds approximately 110,000 clones; around 93% are singletons and the top ten take around 4%. Germline loops: CDR1 SSHAT, CDR2 FNYEAQ (reference sequence). The CDR3 runs 16 residues. Time point specified: peripheral blood 6 weeks after treatment start. V is TRBV7-7 and J is TRBJ2-1, with D maybe TRBD2 (6 bases). Specimen: PBMCs, collected around atezolizumab (anti-PD-L1) treatment. The receptor's source is a man between 60 and 70 years old with urothelial cancer. In nucleotides, the CDR3 is TGTGCTCGAACCGCCGTCCGGACTATCCCATACAATGAGCAGTTCTTC. It specifies CARTAVRTIPYNEQFF.